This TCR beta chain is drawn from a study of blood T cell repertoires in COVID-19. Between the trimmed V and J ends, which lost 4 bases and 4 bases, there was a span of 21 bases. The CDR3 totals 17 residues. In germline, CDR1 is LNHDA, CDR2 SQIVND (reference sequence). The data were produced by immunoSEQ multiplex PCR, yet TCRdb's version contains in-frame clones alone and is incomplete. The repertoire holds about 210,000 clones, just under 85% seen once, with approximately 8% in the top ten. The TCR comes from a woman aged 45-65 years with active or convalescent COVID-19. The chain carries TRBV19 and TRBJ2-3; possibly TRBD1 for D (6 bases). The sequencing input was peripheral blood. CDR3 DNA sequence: TGTGCCAGTAGTAGGGGGAGATTCGTACAGGGCCCAGATACGCAGTATTTT. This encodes CASSRGRFVQGPDTQYF.